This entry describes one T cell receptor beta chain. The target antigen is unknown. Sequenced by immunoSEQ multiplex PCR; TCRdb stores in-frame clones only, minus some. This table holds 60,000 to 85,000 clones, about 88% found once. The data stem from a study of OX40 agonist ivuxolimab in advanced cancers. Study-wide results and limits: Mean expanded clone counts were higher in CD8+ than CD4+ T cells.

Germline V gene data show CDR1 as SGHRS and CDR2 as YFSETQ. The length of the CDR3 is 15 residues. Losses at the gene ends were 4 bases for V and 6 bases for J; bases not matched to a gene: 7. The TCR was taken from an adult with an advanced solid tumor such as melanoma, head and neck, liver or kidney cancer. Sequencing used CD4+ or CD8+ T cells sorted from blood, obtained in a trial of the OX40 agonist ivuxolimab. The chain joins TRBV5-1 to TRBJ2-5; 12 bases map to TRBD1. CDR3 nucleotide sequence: TGCGCCAGCAGCGAACCGGGACAGGGGGCTCAGACCCAGTACTTC. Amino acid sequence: CASSEPGQGAQTQYF. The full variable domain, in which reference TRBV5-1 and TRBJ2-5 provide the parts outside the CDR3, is KAGVTQTPRYLIKTRGQQVTLSCSPISGHRSVSWYQQTPGQGLQFLFEYFSETQRNKGNFPGRFSGRQFSNSRSEMNVSTLELGDSALYLCASSEPGQGAQTQYFGPGTRLLVL.